The sequence of this TCR beta chain was determined in a study of T cell repertoires in cytomegalovirus infection. Whole-study context: Selected CMV epitopes included recently identified HLA-C-restricted ones as well as well-studied HLA-B-restricted ones.

With 6 bases clipped from V and 0 bases from J, the junction kept 5 bases outside the gene matches. The CDR3 has 16 amino acids. CDR1 is SNHLY and CDR2 is FYNNEI in the germline V gene. Of note for this clonotype: Its specificity is unknown.

TCRdb re-derived calls from the reads in MiXCR, one entry per CDR3 protein. Of about 310,000 distinct CDR3 sequences listed, roughly 25% are singletons. Specimen: cultured PBMCs, collected from culture after CMV antigen stimulation. The TCR comes from a human donor in good health (CMV status not recorded). Some clones in this sample may be carry-over from other donors' samples. The chain couples TRBV2 to TRBJ2-1; the match to TRBD2 covers 10 bases. The CDR3 sequence: CASSHSSGSSYNEQFF. The CDR3 coding sequence is TGTGCCAGCAGCCATTCTAGCGGGAGCTCCTACAATGAGCAGTTCTTC.